A single sample gave rise to the 5 T cell receptor beta chains below, sequenced in a study of cytomegalovirus exposure and HLA in healthy donors. The PCR had 60 Vbeta and 13 Jbeta primers. Produced via immunoSEQ multiplex PCR; TCRdb's table is partial and in-frame only. Of 150,000 to 200,000 clones listed, about 90% are singletons. The source material was PBMCs. These receptors originate from a boy aged 2 to 10 in good health and CMV-seronegative.

J is TRBJ2-1 and V is TRBV27; D is ambiguous. CDR3 length: 15 amino acids. The V end lost 5 bases, the J end lost 5 bases, and 16 bases lay between the germline ends. The germline CDR1 and CDR2 sequences are MNHEY and SMNVEV (reference sequence). The CDR3 is CASSLGLPANNEQFF. The CDR3 DNA is TGTGCCAGCAGTCTTGGCCTTCCCGCAAACAATGAGCAGTTCTTC.

The chain uses TRBV11-2 and TRBJ2-7; 8 positions match TRBD1. Germline CDR1 reads SGHAT; CDR2 reads FQNNGV. The CDR3 contains 15 residues. V shed 0 bases, J shed 3 bases, and the junction held 4 bases outside the gene matches. The CDR3 loop is CASSLDGTGIYEQYF. In nucleotides, the CDR3 is TGTGCCAGCAGCTTAGACGGGACAGGAATCTACGAGCAGTACTTC. Drawing the rest from reference TRBV11-2 and TRBJ2-7, the complete variable domain is EAGVAQSPRYKIIEKRQSVAFWCNPISGHATLYWYQQILGQGPKLLIQFQNNGVVDDSQLPKDRFSAERLKGVDSTLKIQPAKLEDSAVYLCASSLDGTGIYEQYFGPGTRLTVT.

This sequence joins TRBV4-2 and TRBJ1-3; 7 bases are shared with TRBD1. V trimming: 1 base; J trimming: 3 bases; junction bases outside the gene matches: 9. Germline assignment: CDR1 LGHNA and CDR2 YNFKEQ. The CDR3 spans 17 residues. CDR3 bases: TGTGCCAGCAGCCAAGTAGGATCGAGGGGGCGTGGAAACACCATATATTTT. It encodes CASSQVGSRGRGNTIYF.

V gene TRBV28 combines with J gene TRBJ2-3; tentative D call: TRBD2 (6 bases). The length of the CDR3 is 17 residues. Germline lookup yields CDR1 MDHEN and CDR2 SYDVKM. With 10 bases removed from V and 4 bases from J, the gap between germline ends came to 27 bases. CDR3 nucleotide sequence: TGTGCCACCGAAAGTCGGCAGACTAGTGGTTTCCCAGATACGCAGTATTTT. Amino acids: CATESRQTSGFPDTQYF.

CDR3 coding DNA: TGTGCCAGCAGTCTTTGGAGGCTTCAAACGGAGTTCTTC. This encodes CASSLWRLQTEFF. The genes are TRBV27 and TRBJ2-1, with D tentatively TRBD2 (5 bases). The CDR3 is made up of 13 amino acids. The germline V gene encodes CDR1 MNHEY and CDR2 SMNVEV (reference sequence). Trimming left V 5 bases short and J 14 bases short, with 19 bases between.